This T cell receptor beta chain is drawn from a study of identical twins. The germline V and J ends were trimmed by 0 bases and 1 base, with 7 bases remaining between them. The CDR3 loop spans 13 amino acids. Germline assignment: CDR1 SQVTM and CDR2 ANQGSEA. TCRdb redid the calling of the 5' RACE reads with MiXCR, one entry per CDR3 protein. The sample includes some 600,000 distinct CDR3 sequences, just over 7% of them seen just once. The same sample was also used in a study of yellow fever vaccine responses in identical twins.

This chain joins TRBV29-1 and TRBJ2-7; D gene ambiguous. This receptor was obtained from a woman between 18 and 29 years old in good health. Specimen: PBMCs. CDR3 in amino acids: CSVEEARSYEQYF. In nucleotides, the CDR3 is TGCAGCGTTGAAGAAGCCAGGTCCTACGAGCAGTACTTC.